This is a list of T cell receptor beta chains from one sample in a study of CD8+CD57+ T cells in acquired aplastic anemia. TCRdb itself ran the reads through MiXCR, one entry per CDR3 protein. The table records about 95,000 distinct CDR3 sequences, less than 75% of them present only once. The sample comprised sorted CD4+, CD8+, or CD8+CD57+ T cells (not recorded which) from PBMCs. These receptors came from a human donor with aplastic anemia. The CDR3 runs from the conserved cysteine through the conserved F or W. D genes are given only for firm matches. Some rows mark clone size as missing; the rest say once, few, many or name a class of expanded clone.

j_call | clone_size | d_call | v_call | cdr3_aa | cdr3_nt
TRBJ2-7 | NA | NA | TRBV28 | CASSRQSLNSYEQYF | TGTGCCAGCAGTAGACAGAGCTTAAATTCCTACGAGCAGTACTTC
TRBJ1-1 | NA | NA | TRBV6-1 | CASTLGNTEAFF | TGTGCCAGCACGTTGGGGAACACTGAAGCTTTCTTT
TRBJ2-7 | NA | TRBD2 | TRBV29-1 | CSVELAGEYEQYF | TGCAGCGTCGAACTAGCGGGAGAGTACGAGCAGTACTTC
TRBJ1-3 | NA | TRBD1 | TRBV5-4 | CASRPDRADTIYF | TGTGCCAGCAGACCGGACAGGGCGGACACCATATATTTT
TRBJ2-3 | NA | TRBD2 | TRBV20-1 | CSATGTSGPGDTQYF | TGCAGTGCGACCGGGACTAGCGGGCCGGGGGATACGCAGTATTTT
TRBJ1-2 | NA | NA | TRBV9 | CASSEGVREYGYTF | TGTGCCAGCAGCGAGGGCGTCAGGGAATATGGCTACACCTTC
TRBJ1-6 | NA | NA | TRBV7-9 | CAPELETYFSPLHF | TGTGCCCCAGAGTTGGAGACATACTTTTCACCCCTCCACTTT
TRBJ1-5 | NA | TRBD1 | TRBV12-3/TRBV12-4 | CASSSSGQASNQPQHF | TGTGCCAGCAGTTCCTCTGGACAGGCTAGCAATCAGCCCCAGCATTTT
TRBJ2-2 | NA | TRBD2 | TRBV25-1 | CASRLAGPNTGELFF | TGTGCCAGCAGGCTAGCGGGGCCCAACACCGGGGAGCTGTTTTTT
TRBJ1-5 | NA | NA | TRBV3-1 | CASSLYPDQPQHF | TGTGCCAGCAGCCTCTACCCCGATCAGCCCCAGCATTTT
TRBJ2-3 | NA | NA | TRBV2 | CASSEWRTGRGLRTDTQYF | TGTGCCAGCAGTGAATGGAGGACAGGGCGGGGGTTACGCACAGATACGCAGTATTTT
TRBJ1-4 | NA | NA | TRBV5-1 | CASSLVWGNEKLFF | TGCGCCAGCAGCTTGGTGTGGGGGAATGAAAAACTGTTTTTT
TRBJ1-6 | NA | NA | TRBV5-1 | CASSLAPGDSPLHF | TGCGCCAGCAGCTTGGCCCCCGGAGATTCACCCCTCCACTTT
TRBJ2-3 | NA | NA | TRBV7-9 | CASRDGGPDTQYF | TGTGCCAGCAGGGACGGGGGGCCAGATACGCAGTATTTT
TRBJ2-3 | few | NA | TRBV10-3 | CAISESMVGTDTQYF | TGTGCCATCAGTGAGTCGATGGTCGGCACAGATACGCAGTATTTT
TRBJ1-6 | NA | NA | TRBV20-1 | CSAKSGVPNSPLHF | TGCAGTGCTAAGTCCGGGGTCCCTAATTCACCCCTCCACTTT
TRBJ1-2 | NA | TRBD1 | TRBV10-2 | CASSGDRVGGYTF | TGCGCCAGCAGTGGAGACAGGGTGGGTGGCTACACCTTC
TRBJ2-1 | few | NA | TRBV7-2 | CASSLVNEQFF | TGTGCCAGCAGTCTCGTCAATGAGCAGTTCTTC
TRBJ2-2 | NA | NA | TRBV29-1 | CSVEKGAGGRELFF | TGCAGCGTTGAAAAGGGGGCGGGAGGTCGGGAGCTGTTTTTT
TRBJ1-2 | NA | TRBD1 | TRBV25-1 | CASSDMTGADYGYTF | TGTGCCAGCAGTGATATGACAGGGGCTGACTATGGCTACACCTTC
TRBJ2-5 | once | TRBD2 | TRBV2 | CASSEGTKQETQYF | TGTGCCAGCAGTGAGGGGACTAAACAAGAGACCCAGTACTTC
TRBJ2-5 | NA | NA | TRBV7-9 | CASSFSGSETQYF | TGTGCCAGCAGCTTTTCAGGGTCAGAGACCCAGTACTTC
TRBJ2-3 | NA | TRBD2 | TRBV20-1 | CSARDRASGRNTDTQYF | TGCAGTGCTAGAGATAGGGCTAGCGGGCGCAACACAGATACGCAGTATTTT
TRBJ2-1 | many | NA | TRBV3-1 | CASSQDYPGQFF | TGTGCCAGCAGCCAAGATTACCCGGGCCAGTTCTTC
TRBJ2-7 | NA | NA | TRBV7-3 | CASSLGSGDEQYF | TGTGCCAGCAGCTTAGGCAGCGGAGACGAGCAGTACTTC
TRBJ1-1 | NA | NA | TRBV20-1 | CSARRLNTEAFF | TGCAGTGCACGAAGGTTGAACACTGAAGCTTTCTTT
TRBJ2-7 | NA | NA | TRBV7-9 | CASSPLQGSIYEQYF | TGTGCCAGCAGCCCGCTACAGGGAAGCATCTACGAGCAGTACTTC
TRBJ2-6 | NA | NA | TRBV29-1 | CSVRTVQGGTGANVLTF | TGCAGCGTACGCACAGTACAGGGGGGGACTGGGGCCAACGTCCTGACTTTC
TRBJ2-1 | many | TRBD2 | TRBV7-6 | CASSLEPGTSGAYNEQFF | TGTGCCAGCAGCTTAGAACCCGGGACTAGCGGGGCCTACAATGAGCAGTTCTTC
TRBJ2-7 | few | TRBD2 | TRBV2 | CASQGSGTGYEQYF | TGTGCCAGCCAAGGGAGCGGGACCGGCTACGAGCAGTACTTC
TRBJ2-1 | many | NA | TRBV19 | CASSFRGMLYNEQFF | TGTGCCAGTTCTTTTCGCGGGATGCTATACAATGAGCAGTTCTTC
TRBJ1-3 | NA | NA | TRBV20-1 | CSARDPQGSAGNTIYF | TGCAGTGCTAGAGATCCTCAGGGGTCTGCTGGAAACACCATATATTTT
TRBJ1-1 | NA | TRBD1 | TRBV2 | CASSARQGALEAFF | TGTGCCAGCAGTGCGAGACAGGGAGCTCTTGAAGCTTTCTTT
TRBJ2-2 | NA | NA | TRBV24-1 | CATLSVGLRDTGELFF | TGTGCCACCCTCTCCGTGGGCCTTAGGGACACCGGGGAGCTGTTTTTT
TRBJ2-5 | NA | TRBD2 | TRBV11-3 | CASSPGLAGGKETQYF | TGTGCCAGCAGCCCAGGACTAGCGGGAGGTAAAGAGACCCAGTACTTC
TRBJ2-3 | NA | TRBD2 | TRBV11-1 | CASSLPTRRAGGRTDTQYF | TGTGCCAGCAGCTTACCTACGCGACGCGCGGGGGGGCGCACAGATACGCAGTATTTT
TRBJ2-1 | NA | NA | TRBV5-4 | CASSVDQSGYNEQFF | TGTGCCAGCAGCGTGGACCAGTCGGGGTACAATGAGCAGTTCTTC
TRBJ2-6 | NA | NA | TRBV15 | CATSSALGSGANVLTF | TGTGCCACCAGCAGCGCTTTAGGCTCTGGGGCCAACGTCCTGACTTTC
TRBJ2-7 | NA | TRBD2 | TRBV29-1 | CASSLGSGGTYEQYF | TGTGCCAGCAGCTTGGGGAGCGGGGGAACCTACGAGCAGTACTTC
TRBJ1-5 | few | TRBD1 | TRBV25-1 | CASSELGTGGQPQHF | TGTGCCAGCAGTGAATTAGGGACAGGGGGTCAGCCCCAGCATTTT
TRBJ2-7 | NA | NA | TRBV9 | CASSPRGGYEQYF | TGTGCCAGCAGCCCCCGGGGAGGATACGAGCAGTACTTC
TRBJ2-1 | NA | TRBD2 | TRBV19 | CASSTPGGLAGEQFF | TGTGCCAGTAGTACTCCCGGAGGACTAGCGGGTGAGCAGTTCTTC
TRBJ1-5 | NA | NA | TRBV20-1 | CSARDEAGRLQHF | TGCAGTGCTAGAGATGAGGCGGGACGTCTCCAGCATTTT
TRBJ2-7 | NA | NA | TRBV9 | CASSPADPWGAGGYEQYF | TGTGCCAGCAGTCCTGCTGACCCTTGGGGGGCAGGCGGCTACGAGCAGTACTTC
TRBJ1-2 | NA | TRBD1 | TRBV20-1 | CSARGYGERGRMDGYTF | TGCAGTGCTAGAGGGTACGGGGAGAGGGGGCGCATGGATGGCTACACCTTC
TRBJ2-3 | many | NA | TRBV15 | CATSRRRTDTQYF | TGTGCCACCAGCAGAAGACGCACAGATACGCAGTATTTT
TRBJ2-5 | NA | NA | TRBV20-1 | CSAVHAGETQYF | TGCAGTGCTGTCCATGCAGGAGAGACCCAGTACTTC
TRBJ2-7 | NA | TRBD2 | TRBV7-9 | CASSLESSGHYEQYF | TGTGCCAGCAGCTTAGAGTCTAGCGGACATTACGAGCAGTACTTC
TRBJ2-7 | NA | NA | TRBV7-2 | CASSLQGTAGHEQYF | TGTGCCAGCAGCCTCCAAGGGACCGCGGGGCACGAGCAGTACTTC
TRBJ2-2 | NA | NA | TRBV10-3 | CAISLGGTGELFF | TGTGCCATCAGCCTAGGGGGAACCGGGGAGCTGTTTTTT
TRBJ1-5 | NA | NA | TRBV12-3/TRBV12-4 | CASRDENDQPQHF | TGTGCCAGCAGGGATGAGAATGATCAGCCCCAGCATTTT
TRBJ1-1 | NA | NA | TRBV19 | CASIRGGMNTEAFF | TGTGCCAGTATTAGGGGGGGAATGAACACTGAAGCTTTCTTT
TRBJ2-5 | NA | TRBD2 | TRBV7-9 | CASSLPLAGGETQYF | TGTGCCAGCAGCTTACCGCTAGCGGGAGGAGAGACCCAGTACTTC
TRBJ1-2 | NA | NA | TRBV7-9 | CASSLEQINYGYTF | TGTGCCAGCAGCTTAGAACAGATTAACTATGGCTACACCTTC
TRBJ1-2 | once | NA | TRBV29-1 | CSVIESGSDYGYTF | TGCAGCGTTATAGAATCGGGCAGTGACTATGGCTACACCTTC